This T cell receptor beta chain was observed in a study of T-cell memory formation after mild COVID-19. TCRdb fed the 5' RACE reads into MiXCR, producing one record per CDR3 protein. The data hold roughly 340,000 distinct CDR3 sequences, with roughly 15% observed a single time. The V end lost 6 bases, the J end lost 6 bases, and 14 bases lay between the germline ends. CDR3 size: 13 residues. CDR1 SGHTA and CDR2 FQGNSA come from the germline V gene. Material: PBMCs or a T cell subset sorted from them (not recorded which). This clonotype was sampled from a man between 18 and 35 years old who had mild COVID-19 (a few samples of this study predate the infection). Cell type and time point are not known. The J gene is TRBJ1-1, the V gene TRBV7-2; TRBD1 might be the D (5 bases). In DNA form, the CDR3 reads TGTGCCAGCAGGGTTCAGGGAACACCTGAAGCTTTCTTT. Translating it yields CASRVQGTPEAFF. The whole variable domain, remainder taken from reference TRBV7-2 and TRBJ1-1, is GAGVSQSPSNKVTEKGKDVELRCDPISGHTALYWYRQSLGQGLEFLIYFQGNSAPDKSGLPSDRFSAERTGGSVSTLTIQRTQQEDSAVYLCASRVQGTPEAFFGQGTRLTVV.